Listed below are T cell receptor beta chains from one sample, sequenced in a study of blood T cell repertoires in COVID-19. Generated by immunoSEQ multiplex PCR, the TCRdb table keeps only in-frame clones and is missing some. The sample has about 150,000 clones; approximately 90% are singletons. Sequenced: PBMCs or T cells enriched from blood (not recorded which). Every receptor here comes from a man aged 50 to 60 who had recovered from COVID-19. The CDR3 runs from the conserved cysteine through the conserved F or W. The D gene is left open where the match is weak. Size tells how often a clone was seen (once, few, many) or the class of an expanded clone, and some rows leave it out.

TRBV30	once	TRBJ2-1	TRBD2	TGTGCCTGGAGTGGGACTAGAGGTGCAGGCGCTCAGTTCTTC	CAWSGTRGAGAQFF
TRBV19	NA	TRBJ1-6	NA	TGTGCCAGTAGTATAAACCCGGCGGCAGATTCACCCCTCCACTTT	CASSINPAADSPLHF
TRBV30	NA	TRBJ1-3	NA	TGTGCCTGGAGTGTGGGACAACTTGGAAACACCATATATTTT	CAWSVGQLGNTIYF
TRBV11-3	NA	TRBJ2-3	NA	TGTGCCAGCAGCTCGACTAGTAGAGGGCAGTATTTT	CASSSTSRGQYF
TRBV5-1	NA	TRBJ2-7	TRBD2	TGCGCCAGCAGCCCACGGACTAGCGGGAGAGAGGAGCAGTACTTC	CASSPRTSGREEQYF
TRBV19	NA	TRBJ1-1	TRBD1	TGTGCCAGTAGTATATCCGGGACAGGGGGCACTGAAGCTTTCTTT	CASSISGTGGTEAFF
TRBV7-2	NA	TRBJ1-1	NA	TGTGCCAGCAGCTTCAGAAAGTACGCTGAAGCTTTCTTT	CASSFRKYAEAFF
TRBV28	NA	TRBJ2-1	TRBD2	TGTGCCAGCCATCTAGCGGGAGGGTACAATGAGCAGTTCTTC	CASHLAGGYNEQFF
TRBV19	once	TRBJ2-2	NA	TGTGCCAGTAGTATAGAAGCCAGGGGCACCGGGGAGCTGTTTTTT	CASSIEARGTGELFF
TRBV28	NA	TRBJ2-5	NA	TGTGCCAGCAGTTTAAACAGGGCTGGCCAAGAGACCCAGTACTTC	CASSLNRAGQETQYF
TRBV6-2/TRBV6-3	NA	TRBJ1-4	NA	TGTGCCAGCAGTTACTCGAAGTTGCGGGCCCAAAATGAAAAACTGTTTTTT	CASSYSKLRAQNEKLFF
TRBV5-8	NA	TRBJ1-1	NA	TGTGCCAGCAGCATCGGACAGCCCAGGCGCACTGAAGCTTTCTTT	CASSIGQPRRTEAFF
TRBV7-9	NA	TRBJ1-4	NA	TGTGCCAGCAGCCCCGGGGCAACTAATGAAAAACTGTTTTTT	CASSPGATNEKLFF
TRBV5-1	NA	TRBJ1-5	NA	TGCGCCAGCAGCTTCGGGGTTTCCCAGCCCCAGCATTTT	CASSFGVSQPQHF
TRBV4-3	NA	TRBJ2-7	TRBD1	TGCGCCAGCAGCCCCCTGACAGGGAACTACGAGCAGTACTTC	CASSPLTGNYEQYF
TRBV2	few	TRBJ2-1	TRBD2	TGTGCCAGCGGGTCCCGCCCTAGCGGGGCACTCGGTGAGCAGTTCTTC	CASGSRPSGALGEQFF
TRBV9	once	TRBJ2-7	NA	TGTGCCAGCAGCCCTCGACAAAGCTCCTACGAGCAGTACTTC	CASSPRQSSYEQYF
TRBV19	few	TRBJ1-2	NA	TGTGCCAGTAGCCGACTCTCCTATGGCTACACCTTC	CASSRLSYGYTF
TRBV10-1	NA	TRBJ2-1	TRBD1	TGCGCCAGCAAGCGATCAGGGGGTGTTGAGCAGTTCTTC	CASKRSGGVEQFF
TRBV24-1	NA	TRBJ2-5	TRBD2	TGTGCCACCAGTGATTTTCGGGACTACGAACAAGAGACCCAGTACTTC	CATSDFRDYEQETQYF
TRBV11-2	NA	TRBJ2-1	TRBD1	TGTGCCAGCAGCTTATCCGGGACAGGGGGACACAATGAGCAGTTCTTC	CASSLSGTGGHNEQFF
TRBV7-2	NA	TRBJ1-1	NA	TGTGCCAGCAGCTCCGTCAGGGGAGATACTGAAGCTTTCTTT	CASSSVRGDTEAFF
TRBV5-5	few	TRBJ1-2	NA	TGTGCCAGCAGCTTGCCCCCCAGCTATGGCTACACCTTC	CASSLPPSYGYTF
TRBV11-2	NA	TRBJ1-1	NA	TGTGCCAGCAGCCGAGCTAGGACAAATTCCGGCACTGAAGCTTTCTTT	CASSRARTNSGTEAFF
TRBV5-1	few	TRBJ2-5	NA	TGCGCCAGCAGCTTGGTGGCGGGGAGTCAAGAGACCCAGTACTTC	CASSLVAGSQETQYF
TRBV19	NA	TRBJ1-1	NA	TGTGCCAGTAGTACAGGACATTTTTTTTTGAACACTGAAGCTTTCTTT	CASSTGHFFLNTEAFF
TRBV5-4	NA	TRBJ1-4	TRBD1	TGTGCCAGCAGCTCGACAGGGGATGAAAAACTGTTTTTT	CASSSTGDEKLFF
TRBV7-2	NA	TRBJ1-1	NA	TGTGCCAGCAGCTTAGCGACGGGGACTGAAGCTTTCTTT	CASSLATGTEAFF
TRBV28	NA	TRBJ2-5	TRBD2	TGTGCCAGCAGTTTCTTAGCGGGGGGCTTTCCTCAAGAGACCCAGTACTTC	CASSFLAGGFPQETQYF